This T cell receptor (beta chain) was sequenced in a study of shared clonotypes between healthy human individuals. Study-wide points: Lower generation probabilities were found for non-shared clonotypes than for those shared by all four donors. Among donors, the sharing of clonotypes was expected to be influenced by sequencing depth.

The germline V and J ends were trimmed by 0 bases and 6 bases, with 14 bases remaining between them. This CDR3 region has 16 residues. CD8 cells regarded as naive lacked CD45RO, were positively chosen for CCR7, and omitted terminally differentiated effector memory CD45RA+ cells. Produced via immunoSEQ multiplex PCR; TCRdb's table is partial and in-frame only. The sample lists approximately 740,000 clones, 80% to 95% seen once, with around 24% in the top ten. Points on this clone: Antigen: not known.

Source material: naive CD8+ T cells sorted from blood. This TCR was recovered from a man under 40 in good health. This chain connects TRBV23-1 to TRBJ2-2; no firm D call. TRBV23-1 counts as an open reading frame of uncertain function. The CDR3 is CASSQSHGSHPGELFF. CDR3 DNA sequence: TGCGCCAGCAGTCAATCCCACGGATCCCACCCCGGGGAGCTGTTTTTT.